Listed below are T cell receptor beta chains from one sample, sequenced in a study of human T cells and chemical hapten exposure. TCRdb passed the RACE reads through MiXCR, listing each CDR3 protein once. The data show fewer than 140,000 distinct CDR3 sequences, 9% to 15% seen once. Sequenced here: whole blood, sampled in connection with sensitization to the hapten diphenylcyclopropenone (DPC). The receptors were sampled from a woman between 50 and 59 years old with alopecia areata. Some clones in this sample may be carry-over from other donors' samples. The CDR3 runs from the conserved cysteine through the conserved F or W. Each record gives: V gene, J gene, clone size, D gene, CDR3 protein, CDR3 DNA. A D gene is named only where the DNA matches it firmly. Size is stated for part of the rows, as once, few or many counts, or as a class when the clone is expanded.

TRBV11-2	TRBJ2-3	few	TRBD2	CASSLQRGSTDTQYF	TGTGCCAGCAGCTTGCAGCGGGGGAGCACAGATACGCAGTATTTT
TRBV3-1	TRBJ2-2	.	.	CASSQGGTGELFF	TGTGCCAGCAGCCAAGGGGGGACCGGGGAGCTGTTTTTT
TRBV3-1	TRBJ1-1	.	.	CASSWGLNTEAFF	TGTGCCAGCAGTTGGGGCTTGAACACTGAAGCTTTCTTT
TRBV7-2	TRBJ1-2	many	.	CASSPSPTEGNRFTF	TGTGCCAGCAGCCCCTCCCCGACGGAGGGAAATAGATTCACCTTC
TRBV6-4	TRBJ1-4	many	.	CASSDSSLPNEKLFF	TGTGCCAGCAGTGACTCGTCATTACCTAATGAAAAACTGTTTTTT
TRBV7-8	TRBJ1-3	few	TRBD1	CASSFQGAGNTIYF	TGTGCCAGCAGCTTTCAGGGGGCGGGAAACACCATATATTTT
TRBV13	TRBJ2-5	few	.	CASSSPLQETQYF	TGTGCCAGCAGCTCCCCACTCCAAGAGACCCAGTACTTC
TRBV7-2	TRBJ2-1	many	TRBD1	CASSPTGLRWGEQFF	TGTGCCAGCAGCCCGACAGGGCTTCGGTGGGGTGAGCAGTTCTTC
TRBV3-1	TRBJ2-1	many	TRBD2	CASSQDRLAGAVLVF	TGTGCCAGCAGCCAAGATAGACTAGCGGGAGCCGTGTTGGTCTTC
TRBV6-5	TRBJ2-5	many	.	CASSYSGLLEETQYF	TGTGCCAGCAGTTACTCGGGCTTACTCGAAGAGACCCAGTACTTC
TRBV11-3	TRBJ2-3	.	.	CASSTRTDTQYF	TGTGCCAGCTCTACTCGCACAGATACGCAGTATTTT
TRBV10-2	TRBJ2-4	many	TRBD1	CASSEDRRGLRGRAKNIQYF	TGCGCCAGCAGTGAGGATCGCAGGGGGCTGAGAGGGAGAGCCAAAAACATTCAGTACTTC
TRBV12-3/TRBV12-4	TRBJ2-1	few	.	CASSQRGFVAASSYNEQFF	TGTGCCAGCAGTCAGCGCGGTTTTGTAGCGGCTAGCTCCTACAATGAGCAGTTCTTC
TRBV28	TRBJ1-4	.	.	CASRGRSSQFF	TGTGCCAGCAGGGGACGGAGCTCCCAATTTTTT
TRBV6-2/TRBV6-3	TRBJ1-2	few	.	CASRPAGSYGYTF	TGTGCCAGCAGACCCGCAGGGAGCTATGGCTACACCTTC
TRBV11-3	TRBJ2-5	.	.	CASSLGITEETQYF	TGTGCCAGCAGCTTAGGGATAACAGAAGAGACCCAGTACTTC
TRBV7-9	TRBJ1-1	many	.	CASTRWNTEAFF	TGTGCCAGCACGAGGTGGAACACTGAAGCTTTCTTT
TRBV5-1	TRBJ2-7	.	TRBD2	CASSLELATSYEQYF	TGCGCCAGCAGCTTGGAACTAGCGACTTCCTACGAGCAGTACTTC
TRBV12-3/TRBV12-4	TRBJ2-3	.	TRBD2	CASSLGSGGPRGTQYF	TGTGCCAGCAGTTTGGGTAGCGGGGGGCCCCGGGGTACGCAGTATTTT
TRBV24-1	TRBJ2-2	few	.	CATSDFGTPSNTGELFF	TGTGCCACCAGTGATTTCGGGACGCCCTCGAACACCGGGGAGCTGTTTTTT
TRBV7-2	TRBJ2-1	.	.	CASRGADEQFF	TGTGCCAGCAGGGGGGCAGATGAGCAGTTCTTC
TRBV7-9	TRBJ2-1	many	.	CASNSRGVYNEQFF	TGTGCCAGCAACTCTCGCGGAGTCTACAATGAGCAGTTCTTC
TRBV7-2	TRBJ2-5	.	.	CASKGADHGKETQYF	TGTGCCAGCAAGGGAGCGGACCATGGGAAAGAGACCCAGTACTTC
TRBV7-9	TRBJ2-1	.	TRBD1	CASSLRGQGDNEQFF	TGTGCCAGCAGCTTAAGGGGACAGGGTGACAATGAGCAGTTCTTC
TRBV28	TRBJ2-3	few	TRBD2	CASREMGLEIDTQYF	TGTGCCAGCAGGGAAATGGGACTAGAAATAGATACGCAGTATTTT
TRBV11-2	TRBJ2-7	few	.	CASSLEPTLSYEQYF	TGTGCCAGCAGCTTAGAACCCACCTTATCCTACGAGCAGTACTTC
TRBV14	TRBJ1-2	few	.	CASSQRVTVDYGYTF	TGTGCCAGCAGCCAGAGAGTCACGGTCGACTATGGCTACACCTTC
TRBV2	TRBJ2-7	.	TRBD2	CASLPQTSGNYEQYF	TGTGCCAGCCTGCCTCAGACTAGCGGCAACTACGAGCAGTACTTC
TRBV7-2	TRBJ2-1	many	.	CASSATMGVYNEQFF	TGTGCCAGCAGCGCTACCATGGGGGTATACAATGAGCAGTTCTTC
TRBV20-1	TRBJ1-2	few	.	CSTFGREAPNYGYTF	TGCAGTACGTTTGGGAGAGAGGCCCCTAACTATGGCTACACCTTC
TRBV28	TRBJ1-1	.	.	CASSLYRGANTEAFF	TGTGCCAGCAGTTTATATCGGGGAGCGAACACTGAAGCTTTCTTT
TRBV7-9	TRBJ2-5	few	.	CASSLGLGDETQYF	TGTGCCAGCAGCTTAGGCCTAGGGGACGAGACCCAGTACTTC
TRBV7-9	TRBJ2-2	.	.	CASSRNTGEPFF	TGTGCCAGCAGTCGGAACACCGGGGAGCCGTTTTTT
TRBV11-1	TRBJ2-1	.	.	CASSLLWGARYEQFF	TGTGCCAGCAGCTTACTATGGGGGGCGAGGTATGAGCAGTTCTTC
TRBV3-1	TRBJ1-1	many	.	CASSQDFGGDQLPTEAFF	TGTGCCAGCAGCCAAGATTTCGGGGGGGACCAGCTCCCAACTGAAGCTTTCTTT
TRBV7-7	TRBJ2-5	few	.	CASSFKGEGETQYF	TGTGCTAGCAGCTTTAAGGGCGAGGGAGAGACCCAGTACTTC
TRBV4-2	TRBJ2-1	.	TRBD2	CASSQLLAEYNEQFF	TGTGCCAGCAGCCAGTTACTAGCGGAATACAATGAGCAGTTCTTC
TRBV18	TRBJ1-2	many	.	CASSPQNSFGNVYGYTF	TGTGCCAGCTCACCGCAGAATTCCTTTGGGAACGTCTATGGCTACACCTTC
TRBV11-2	TRBJ2-2	many	.	CASSPTTPTGELFF	TGTGCCAGCAGCCCAACTACACCCACCGGGGAGCTGTTTTTT
TRBV14	TRBJ2-2	few	TRBD2	CASSQQAGPTGELFF	TGTGCCAGCAGCCAACAAGCGGGACCTACCGGGGAGCTGTTTTTT
TRBV5-1	TRBJ1-5	once	TRBD1	CASSWGTGGSNQPQHF	TGCGCCAGCAGCTGGGGGACAGGAGGGAGCAATCAGCCCCAGCATTTT
TRBV28	TRBJ2-5	.	.	CASNIPGPLQETQYF	TGTGCCAGCAACATTCCTGGACCCCTCCAAGAGACCCAGTACTTC
TRBV20-1	TRBJ2-7	.	TRBD1	CSAWGTDGPGEQYF	TGCAGTGCCTGGGGGACAGATGGACCGGGGGAGCAGTACTTC
TRBV6-5	TRBJ1-2	.	.	CASSSDTLYGYTF	TGTGCCAGCAGCTCCGACACCCTTTATGGCTACACCTTC
TRBV29-1	TRBJ2-5	.	.	CSVVGREETQYF	TGCAGCGTTGTGGGCAGGGAAGAGACCCAGTACTTC
TRBV7-2	TRBJ1-5	few	.	CASSLWDNQPQHF	TGTGCCAGCAGCTTATGGGACAATCAGCCCCAGCATTTT
TRBV2	TRBJ1-1	.	TRBD1	CASSDYTGDTEAFF	TGTGCCAGCAGTGATTATACAGGGGACACTGAAGCTTTCTTT
TRBV28	TRBJ1-1	.	TRBD1	CASSSPQGARGPVAEAFF	TGTGCCAGCAGTTCACCCCAGGGGGCTCGGGGTCCAGTGGCTGAAGCTTTCTTT
TRBV7-2	TRBJ1-5	.	.	CASSLTLGGTDQPQHF	TGTGCCAGCAGCTTAACGTTGGGGGGGACGGATCAGCCCCAGCATTTT
TRBV27	TRBJ1-4	.	TRBD1	CASRVRGQGGDEKLFF	TGTGCCAGCAGAGTTAGAGGACAGGGAGGGGATGAAAAACTGTTTTTT
TRBV5-1	TRBJ2-1	few	.	CASSLAQSSYNEQFF	TGCGCCAGCAGCTTGGCACAGAGCTCCTACAATGAGCAGTTCTTC